What follows are 11 T cell receptor beta chains derived from one specimen sequenced in a study of graft-versus-host responses after intestinal transplantation. No antigen has been assigned to these receptors. Profiled with immunoSEQ multiplex PCR; TCRdb holds only in-frame clones, not every one. This sample carries roughly 80,000 clones, over 75% of them seen once, and the ten largest clones take around 8%. This specimen consisted of unstimulated CD8+ T cells sorted from spleen or lymph node cells, obtained before transplant. The receptors come from a human donor who was the organ donor for an intestinal transplant.

The rearrangement links TRBV25-1 to TRBJ2-1; the D gene is possibly TRBD1 (6 bases). The CDR3 is 18 residues long. The germline CDR1 and CDR2 sequences are MGHDK and SYGVNS. The V end lost 2 bases, the J end lost 7 bases, and 24 bases lay between the germline ends. CDR3 sequence: CASSERGQHSAGENEQFF. CDR3 in DNA: TGTGCCAGCAGTGAACGTGGACAGCACAGTGCAGGGGAGAATGAGCAGTTCTTC.

This clone came up a few times. This chain connects TRBV4-1 to TRBJ2-7, with D perhaps matching TRBD2 (6 bases). The CDR3 has 14 amino acids. V was cut by 3 bases and J by 4 bases, with 13 bases left in between. The germline V gene has CDR1 MGHRA and CDR2 YSYEKL. The CDR3 reads CASSHPGLSYEQYF. The CDR3 nucleotides read TGCGCCAGCAGCCATCCGGGACTCTCATACGAGCAGTACTTC.

The V and J genes are TRBV5-1 and TRBJ2-7; 7 nucleotides align to TRBD1. The germline V gene encodes CDR1 SGHRS and CDR2 YFSETQ. V trimming: 3 bases; J trimming: 0 bases; junction bases outside the gene matches: 9. This CDR3 contains 16 residues. CDR3 in amino acids: CASSSHRTGSSYEQYF. The CDR3 DNA is TGCGCCAGCAGCTCCCACCGGACAGGTAGCTCCTACGAGCAGTACTTC.

V and J are TRBV5-1 and TRBJ1-1, with D uncertain. This CDR3 is built from 14 residues. The germline V gene encodes CDR1 SGHRS and CDR2 YFSETQ. V was clipped by 0 bases and J by 2 bases, with 8 bases between them. In DNA form, the CDR3 reads TGCGCCAGCAGCTTGGGGGATTTTAACACTGAAGCTTTCTTT. Residues: CASSLGDFNTEAFF. Together with reference TRBV5-1 and TRBJ1-1, the CDR3 gives the full variable domain: KAGVTQTPRYLIKTRGQQVTLSCSPISGHRSVSWYQQTPGQGLQFLFEYFSETQRNKGNFPGRFSGRQFSNSRSEMNVSTLELGDSALYLCASSLGDFNTEAFFGQGTRLTVV.

The chain recombines TRBV9 with TRBJ1-4, with D tentatively TRBD1 (5 bases). The CDR3 extends over 15 amino acids. V was cut by 0 bases and J by 8 bases, with 14 bases left in between. Looked up from germline, CDR1 is SGDLS and CDR2 is YYNGEE. The CDR3 nucleotides read TGTGCCAGCAGCGTAGGGCGGCATGGGGGGGAAAAACTGTTTTTT. Its translation: CASSVGRHGGEKLFF.

The count of this clone is one. J is TRBJ2-5 and V is TRBV4-1, with D tentatively TRBD2 (6 bases). CDR3 length: 15 residues. Deletions cut 0 bases from V and 2 bases from J, with 10 bases between. Germline CDR1 and CDR2: MGHRA and YSYEKL. The CDR3 loop is CASSQEAGRQETQYF. The CDR3 region has the DNA TGCGCCAGCAGCCAAGAGGCAGGGAGGCAAGAGACCCAGTACTTC.

The chain links TRBV10-1 to TRBJ2-7; 7 nucleotides align to TRBD2. This CDR3 has 15 amino acids. Trimming cost V 9 bases and J 6 bases; bases outside gene matches: 17. In germline, CDR1 is WNHNN, CDR2 SYGVQD (reference sequence). For the CDR3, the DNA is TGCGCCAGTTCCGGGGTAGCGGGCGGCTCGGGCGAGCAGTACTTC. It translates to CASSGVAGGSGEQYF.

The chain couples TRBV9 to TRBJ2-5; D is possibly TRBD2 (5 bases). The germline gives CDR1 SGDLS, CDR2 YYNGEE. V was cut by 3 bases and J by 4 bases, with 10 bases left in between. This CDR3 spans 13 amino acids. CDR3 region: CASSGSGGETQYF. CDR3 in DNA: TGTGCCAGCAGCGGCTCAGGAGGAGAGACCCAGTACTTC.

Turning to this clone: Likely a read error: the CDR3 ends without its conserved phenylalanine or tryptophan. No DNA is shown, since the ends of the CDR3 on it are uncertain; the CDR3 is the one TCRdb lists. The chain combines TRBV2 with TRBJ1-1; the table's D call, TRBD1, has no DNA check behind it. The germline V gene has CDR1 SNHLY and CDR2 FYNNEI. The CDR3 region is 11 residues in length, termini included. The CDR3 loop is CASSRTFGATL.

The V gene is TRBV4-1, the J gene TRBJ2-1, with 10 bases lining up with TRBD2. This CDR3 region has 18 residues. The germline gives CDR1 MGHRA, CDR2 YSYEKL. Unmatched junction bases numbered 8, after V lost 0 bases and J lost 3 bases. Here the CDR3 reads CASSQDVTSGDYYNEQFF. The CDR3 nucleotides read TGCGCCAGCAGCCAAGATGTTACTAGCGGGGACTACTACAATGAGCAGTTCTTC.

The V call is TRBV6-6, the J call TRBJ2-5; TRBD1 matches at 8 bases. CDR1 is MNHNY and CDR2 is SVGAGI in the germline V gene (reference sequence). V gave up 4 bases and J gave up 4 bases; unmatched junction bases: 8. This CDR3 comprises 15 residues. The CDR3 sequence: CASSSMSRGPETQYF. The CDR3 DNA reads TGTGCCAGCAGTTCAATGAGCAGGGGGCCAGAGACCCAGTACTTC.